This T cell receptor (beta chain) was found in a study of CDR3 diversity in severe acne. TCRdb used MiXCR to reprocess the PCR reads, holding one entry per CDR3 protein. The repertoire has some 90,000 distinct CDR3 sequences, around half of them found once; the top ten carry over 9.5%. V shed 4 bases and J shed 9 bases, with 15 bases lying between them. CDR3 length: 13 residues. Germline-derived CDR1 and CDR2 are LGHDT and YNNKEL (reference sequence). The origin of this receptor is a male donor in good health, serving as a control. The sequencing sample was made of blood. This chain joins TRBV3-1 and TRBJ1-2; D unresolved. CDR3 residues: CASSLGGGMSYTF. Here the CDR3 DNA reads TGTGCCAGCAGCCTCGGCGGCGGTATGAGCTACACCTTC.